This TCR beta chain derives from a study of blood T cells in healthy people across ages. Alongside a J-beta primer mix, a sample-barcoded 5' primer served in a second PCR lasting about 7 to 12 cycles. Each of the samples gave a minimum of 2.5 million paired-end reads that contained CDR3. TCRdb reprocessed the 5' RACE reads with MiXCR, giving one entry per CDR3 protein. The data hold 1.5 million to 2 million distinct CDR3 sequences, with 28% observed a single time. Study-wide findings and caveats: The study lacked donor CMV status, which possibly confounded expanded clonotype changes. A strong correlation was found between TCR beta diversity and the percentage of naive T cells.

On this clonotype: The antigen is undetermined.

Trimming took 2 bases from V and 1 from J; bases not matched to a gene: 11. The CDR3 runs 18 residues. In germline, CDR1 is DFQATT, CDR2 SNEGSKA (reference sequence). Sequencing was done on a sample of blood. The sequence was obtained from a woman aged 25 to 45 in good health. The chain recombines TRBV20-1 with TRBJ2-4; 10 bases match TRBD1. CDR3 region: CSARPIPGQGKAKNIQYF. CDR3 sequence (DNA): TGCAGTGCTAGACCAATACCGGGACAGGGGAAGGCCAAAAACATTCAGTACTTC.